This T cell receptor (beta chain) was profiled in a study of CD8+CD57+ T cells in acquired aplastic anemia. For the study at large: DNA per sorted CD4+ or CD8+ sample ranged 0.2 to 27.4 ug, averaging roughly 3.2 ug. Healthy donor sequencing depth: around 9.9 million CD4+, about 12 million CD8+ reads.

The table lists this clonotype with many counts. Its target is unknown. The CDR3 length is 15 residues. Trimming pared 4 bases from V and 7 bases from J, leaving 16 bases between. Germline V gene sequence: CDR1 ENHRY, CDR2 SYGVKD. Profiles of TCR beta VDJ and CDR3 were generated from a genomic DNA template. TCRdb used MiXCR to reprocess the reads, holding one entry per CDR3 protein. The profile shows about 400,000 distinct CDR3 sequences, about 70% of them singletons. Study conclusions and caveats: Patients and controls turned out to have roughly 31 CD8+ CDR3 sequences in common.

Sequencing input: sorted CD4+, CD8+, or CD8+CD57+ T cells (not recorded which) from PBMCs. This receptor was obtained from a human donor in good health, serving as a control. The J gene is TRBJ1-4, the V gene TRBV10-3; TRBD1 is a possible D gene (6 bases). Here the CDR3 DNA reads TGTGCCATCAGTGTGGGGGCTACGGGAAGTGAAAAACTGTTTTTT. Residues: CAISVGATGSEKLFF.